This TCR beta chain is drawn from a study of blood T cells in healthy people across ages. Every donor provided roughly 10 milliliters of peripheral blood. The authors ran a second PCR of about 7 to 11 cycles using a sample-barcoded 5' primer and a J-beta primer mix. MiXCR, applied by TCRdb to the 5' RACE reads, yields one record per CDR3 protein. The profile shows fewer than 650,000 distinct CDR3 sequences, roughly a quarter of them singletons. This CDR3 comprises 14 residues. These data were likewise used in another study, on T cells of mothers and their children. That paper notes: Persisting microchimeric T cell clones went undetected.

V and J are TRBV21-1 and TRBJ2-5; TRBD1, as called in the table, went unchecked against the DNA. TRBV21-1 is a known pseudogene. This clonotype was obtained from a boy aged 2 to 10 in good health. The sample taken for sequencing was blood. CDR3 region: CASSKCRGQETQYF. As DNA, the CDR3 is TGTGCCAGCAGCAAATGTCGCGGACAAGAGACCCAGTACTTC.